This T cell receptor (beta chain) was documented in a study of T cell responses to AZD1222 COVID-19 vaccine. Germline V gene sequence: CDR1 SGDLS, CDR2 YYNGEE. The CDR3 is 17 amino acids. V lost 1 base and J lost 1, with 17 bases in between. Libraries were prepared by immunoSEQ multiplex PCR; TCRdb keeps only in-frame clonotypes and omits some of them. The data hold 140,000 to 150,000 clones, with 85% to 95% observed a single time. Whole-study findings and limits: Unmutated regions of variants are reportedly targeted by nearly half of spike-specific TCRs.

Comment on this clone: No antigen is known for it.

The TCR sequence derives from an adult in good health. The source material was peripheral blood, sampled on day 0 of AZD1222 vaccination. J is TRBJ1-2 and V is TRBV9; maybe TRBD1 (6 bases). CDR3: CASSVSRTVGYNYGYTF. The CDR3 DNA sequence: TGTGCCAGCAGCGTATCCCGGACAGTGGGATATAACTATGGCTACACCTTC.